Here is one TCR beta chain with its context. The antigen remains unidentified. The data stem from a study of T cells in Graves' hyperthyroidism and ophthalmopathy. Findings and limits, study-wide: Researchers found most expanded thyroid clonotypes above 0.001 in blood as well.

The diagnoses drew upon clinical symptoms, serum thyroxine and TRAb, thyroid ultrasound and orbital computed tomography. At first hyperthyroidism diagnosis, before any ophthalmopathy symptoms, the blood sample was collected. The CDR3 loop spans 14 amino acids. V shed 5 bases, J shed 3 bases, and the junction held 6 bases outside the gene matches. Germline V gives CDR1 SEHNR, CDR2 FQNEAQ (reference sequence). Authors of the study amplified TCR beta CDR3 regions from RNA transcripts. An initial round of RT-PCR targeting the TCR CDR3 relied on the HTBI primer set. TCRdb reanalysed the multiplex PCR reads using MiXCR and keeps one entry per CDR3 protein. The sample contains around 380,000 distinct CDR3 sequences, less than 15% of which appear only once.

This chain joins TRBV7-9 and TRBJ1-1; the match to TRBD1 covers 7 bases. The sample consisted of blood. This sequence originates from a man aged 30-40 years with Graves' hyperthyroidism that later progressed to Graves' ophthalmopathy. The CDR3 DNA follows: TGTGCCAGCAGCGCCCGACAGGGATACACTGAAGCTTTCTTT. It is translated as CASSARQGYTEAFF.